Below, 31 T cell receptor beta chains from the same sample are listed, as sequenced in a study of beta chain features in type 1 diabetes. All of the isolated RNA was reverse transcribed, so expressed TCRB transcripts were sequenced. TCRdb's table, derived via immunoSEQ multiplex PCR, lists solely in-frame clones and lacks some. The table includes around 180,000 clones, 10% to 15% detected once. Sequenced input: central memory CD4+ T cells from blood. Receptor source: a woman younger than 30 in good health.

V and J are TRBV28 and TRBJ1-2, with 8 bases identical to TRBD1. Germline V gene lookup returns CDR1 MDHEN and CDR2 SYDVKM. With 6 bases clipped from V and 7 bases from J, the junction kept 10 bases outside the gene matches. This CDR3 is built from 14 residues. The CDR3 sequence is CASSSETGEGGYTF. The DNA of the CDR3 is TGTGCCAGCAGCTCCGAGACAGGGGAAGGTGGCTACACCTTC.

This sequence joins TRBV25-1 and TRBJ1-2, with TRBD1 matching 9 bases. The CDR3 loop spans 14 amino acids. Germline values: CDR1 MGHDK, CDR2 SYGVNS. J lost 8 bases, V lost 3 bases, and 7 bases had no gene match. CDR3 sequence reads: CASSESPDRGGYTF. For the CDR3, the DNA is TGTGCCAGCAGTGAGTCCCCGGACAGGGGAGGCTACACCTTC.

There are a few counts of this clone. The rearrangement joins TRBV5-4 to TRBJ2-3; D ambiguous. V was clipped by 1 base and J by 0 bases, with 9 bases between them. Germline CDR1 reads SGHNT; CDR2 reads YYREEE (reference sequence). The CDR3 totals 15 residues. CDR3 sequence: CASSLNSPSTDTQYF. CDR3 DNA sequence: TGTGCCAGCAGCTTGAACAGTCCCAGCACAGATACGCAGTATTTT.

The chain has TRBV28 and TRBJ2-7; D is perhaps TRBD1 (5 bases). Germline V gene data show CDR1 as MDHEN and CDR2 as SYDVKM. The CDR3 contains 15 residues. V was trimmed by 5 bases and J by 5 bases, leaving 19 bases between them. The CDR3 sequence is CASSLPPPAGNEQYF. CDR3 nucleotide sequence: TGTGCCAGCAGTCTCCCCCCTCCGGCAGGGAACGAGCAGTACTTC.

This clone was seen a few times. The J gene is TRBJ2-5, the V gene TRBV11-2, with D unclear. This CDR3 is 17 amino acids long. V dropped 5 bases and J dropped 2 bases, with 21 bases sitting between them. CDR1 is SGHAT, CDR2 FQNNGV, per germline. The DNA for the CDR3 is TGTGCCAGCAGCCCCCGCGGCAGCCCGGTACCTCAAGAGACCCAGTACTTC. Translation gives CASSPRGSPVPQETQYF.

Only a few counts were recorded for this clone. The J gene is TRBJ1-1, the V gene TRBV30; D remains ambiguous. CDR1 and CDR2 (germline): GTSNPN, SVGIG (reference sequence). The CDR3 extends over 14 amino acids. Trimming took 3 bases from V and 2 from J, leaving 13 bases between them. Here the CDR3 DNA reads TGTGCCTGGAGCGTACTGGGGAGAAACACTGAAGCTTTCTTT. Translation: CAWSVLGRNTEAFF.

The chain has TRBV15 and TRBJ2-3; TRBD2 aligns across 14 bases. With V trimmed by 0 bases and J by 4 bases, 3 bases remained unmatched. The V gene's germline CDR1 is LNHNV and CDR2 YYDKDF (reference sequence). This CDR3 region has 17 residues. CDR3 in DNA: TGTGCCACCAGCAGAGATAGGGGACTAGCGGGAGCAGATACGCAGTATTTT. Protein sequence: CATSRDRGLAGADTQYF.

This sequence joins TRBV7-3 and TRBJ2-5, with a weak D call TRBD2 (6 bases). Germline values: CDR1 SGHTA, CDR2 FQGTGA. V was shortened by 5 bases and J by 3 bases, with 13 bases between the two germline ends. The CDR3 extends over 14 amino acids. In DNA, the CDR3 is TGTGCCAGCAGCCGTGCGGGATCTAAAGAGACCCAGTACTTC. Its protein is CASSRAGSKETQYF.

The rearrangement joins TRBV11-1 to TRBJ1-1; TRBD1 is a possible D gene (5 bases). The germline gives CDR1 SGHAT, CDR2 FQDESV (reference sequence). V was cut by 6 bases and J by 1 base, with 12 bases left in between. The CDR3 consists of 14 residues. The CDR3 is CASRAGLWNTEAFF. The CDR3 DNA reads TGTGCCAGCAGGGCGGGACTTTGGAACACTGAAGCTTTCTTT.

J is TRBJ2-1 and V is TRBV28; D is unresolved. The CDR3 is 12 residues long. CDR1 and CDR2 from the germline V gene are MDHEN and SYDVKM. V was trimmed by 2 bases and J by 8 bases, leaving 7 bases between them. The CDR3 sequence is CASSLMGHEQFF. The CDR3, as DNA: TGTGCCAGCAGTTTAATGGGCCATGAGCAGTTCTTC.

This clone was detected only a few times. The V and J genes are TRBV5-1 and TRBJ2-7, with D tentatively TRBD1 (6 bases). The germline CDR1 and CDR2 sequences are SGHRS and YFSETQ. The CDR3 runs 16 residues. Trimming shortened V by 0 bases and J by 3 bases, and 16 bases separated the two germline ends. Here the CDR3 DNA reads TGCGCCAGCAGCTTGGATTCCCCCAGGGGTATCTACGAGCAGTACTTC. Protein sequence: CASSLDSPRGIYEQYF.

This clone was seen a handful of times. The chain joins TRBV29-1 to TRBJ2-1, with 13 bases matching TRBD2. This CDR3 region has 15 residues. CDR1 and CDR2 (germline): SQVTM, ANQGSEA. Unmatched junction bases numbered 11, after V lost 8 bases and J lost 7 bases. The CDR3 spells CSTRRTSGRSNEQFF. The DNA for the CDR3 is TGCAGCACACGACGGACTAGCGGGAGATCGAATGAGCAGTTCTTC.

The CDR3, as DNA: TGTGCCAGCAGTAGACAGACTCCCAGCTCTGGAAACACCATATATTTT. Encoded protein: CASSRQTPSSGNTIYF. This chain connects TRBV28 to TRBJ1-3, with D perhaps TRBD1 (5 bases). V lost 5 bases, J lost 0 bases, and 14 bases lay in between. This CDR3 comprises 16 residues. The germline V gene encodes CDR1 MDHEN and CDR2 SYDVKM.

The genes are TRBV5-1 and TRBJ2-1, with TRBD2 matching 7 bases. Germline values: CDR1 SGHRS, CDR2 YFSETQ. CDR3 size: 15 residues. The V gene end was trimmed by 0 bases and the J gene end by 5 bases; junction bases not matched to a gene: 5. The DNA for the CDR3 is TGCGCCAGCAGCTTGGCTTTAGCGGGCAACAATGAGCAGTTCTTC. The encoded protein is CASSLALAGNNEQFF.

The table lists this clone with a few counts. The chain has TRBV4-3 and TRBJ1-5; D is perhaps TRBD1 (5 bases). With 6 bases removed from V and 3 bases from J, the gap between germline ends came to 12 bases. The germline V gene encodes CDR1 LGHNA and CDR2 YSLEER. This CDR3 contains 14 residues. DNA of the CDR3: TGCGCCAGCAGTCCAACGGGGGTCAATCAGCCCCAGCATTTT. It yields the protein CASSPTGVNQPQHF.

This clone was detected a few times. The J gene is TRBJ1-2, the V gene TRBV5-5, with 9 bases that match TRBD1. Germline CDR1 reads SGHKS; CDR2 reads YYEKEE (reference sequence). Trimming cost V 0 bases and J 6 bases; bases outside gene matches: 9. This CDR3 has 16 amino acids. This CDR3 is CASSLARDRAPHGYTF. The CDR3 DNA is TGTGCCAGCAGCTTGGCCCGGGACAGGGCGCCTCATGGCTACACCTTC.

The CDR3 DNA follows: TGCAGCGTTGAAGAGAGGGGCAGGGGCGGTCTAGCCAAAAACATTCAGTACTTC. Its translation: CSVEERGRGGLAKNIQYF. This chain uses TRBV29-1 with TRBJ2-4; D may be TRBD1 (6 bases). The CDR3 has 18 amino acids. The V and J ends lost 0 bases and 0 bases respectively, with 18 bases between them. CDR1 is SQVTM and CDR2 is ANQGSEA in the germline V gene.

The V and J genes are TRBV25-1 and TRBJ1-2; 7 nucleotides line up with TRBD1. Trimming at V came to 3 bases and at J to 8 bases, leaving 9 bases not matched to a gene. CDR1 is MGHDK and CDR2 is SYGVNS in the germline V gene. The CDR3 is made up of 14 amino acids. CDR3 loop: CASSDRQGKGGYTF. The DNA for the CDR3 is TGTGCCAGCAGTGATAGACAGGGAAAGGGAGGCTACACCTTC.

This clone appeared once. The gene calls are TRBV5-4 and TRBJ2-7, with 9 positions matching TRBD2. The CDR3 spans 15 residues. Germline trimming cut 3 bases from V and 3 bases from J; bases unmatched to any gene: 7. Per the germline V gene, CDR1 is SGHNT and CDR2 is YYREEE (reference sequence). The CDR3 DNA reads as TGTGCCAGCAGCTCCCCGGTTAGCGGGAGCTACGAGCAGTACTTC. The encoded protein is CASSSPVSGSYEQYF.

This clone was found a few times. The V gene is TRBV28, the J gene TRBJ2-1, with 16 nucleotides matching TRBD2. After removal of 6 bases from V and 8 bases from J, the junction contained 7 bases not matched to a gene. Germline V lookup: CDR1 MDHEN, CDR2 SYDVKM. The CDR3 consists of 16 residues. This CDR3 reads CASSQGLAGGRDEQFF. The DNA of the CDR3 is TGTGCCAGCAGCCAGGGACTAGCGGGAGGGAGAGATGAGCAGTTCTTC.

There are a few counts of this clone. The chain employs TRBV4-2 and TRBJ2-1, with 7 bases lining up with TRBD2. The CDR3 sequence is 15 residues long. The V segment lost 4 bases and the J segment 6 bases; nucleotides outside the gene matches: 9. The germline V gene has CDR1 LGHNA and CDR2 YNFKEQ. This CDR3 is CASSRKGERGNEQFF. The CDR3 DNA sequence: TGTGCCAGCAGCCGGAAGGGTGAGCGGGGCAATGAGCAGTTCTTC.

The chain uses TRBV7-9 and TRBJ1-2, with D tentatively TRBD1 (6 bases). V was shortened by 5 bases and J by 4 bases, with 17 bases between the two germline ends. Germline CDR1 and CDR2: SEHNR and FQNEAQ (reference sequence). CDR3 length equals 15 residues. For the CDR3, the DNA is TGTGCCAGCAGCCCAAGCAGGCAGGGGACCTATGGCTACACCTTC. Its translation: CASSPSRQGTYGYTF.

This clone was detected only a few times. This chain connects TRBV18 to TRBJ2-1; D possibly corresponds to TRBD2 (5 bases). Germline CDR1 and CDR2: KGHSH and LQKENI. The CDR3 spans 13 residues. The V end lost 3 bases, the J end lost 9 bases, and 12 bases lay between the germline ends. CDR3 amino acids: CASSPYPGGEQFF. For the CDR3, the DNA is TGTGCCAGCTCACCTTACCCTGGAGGTGAGCAGTTCTTC.

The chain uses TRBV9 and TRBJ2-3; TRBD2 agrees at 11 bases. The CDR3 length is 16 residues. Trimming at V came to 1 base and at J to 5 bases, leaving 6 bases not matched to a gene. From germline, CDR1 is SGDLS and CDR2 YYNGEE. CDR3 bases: TGTGCCAGCAGCGTAACTAGCGGGAGTATGGGAGATACGCAGTATTTT. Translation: CASSVTSGSMGDTQYF.

CDR3 coding DNA: TGTGCCTGGAGAGGGGTCAGCTCTGGGGCCAACGTCCTGACTTTC. It yields the protein CAWRGVSSGANVLTF. This chain connects TRBV30 to TRBJ2-6; possible D gene TRBD1, 5 bases. Germline assignment: CDR1 GTSNPN and CDR2 SVGIG (reference sequence). The CDR3 contains 15 residues. Trimming left V 3 bases short and J 0 bases short, with 9 bases between.

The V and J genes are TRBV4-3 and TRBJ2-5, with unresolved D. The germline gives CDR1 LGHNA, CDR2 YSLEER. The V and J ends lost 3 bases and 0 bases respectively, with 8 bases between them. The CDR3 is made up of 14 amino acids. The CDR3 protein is CASSQQSYQETQYF. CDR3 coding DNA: TGCGCCAGCAGCCAGCAAAGCTACCAAGAGACCCAGTACTTC.

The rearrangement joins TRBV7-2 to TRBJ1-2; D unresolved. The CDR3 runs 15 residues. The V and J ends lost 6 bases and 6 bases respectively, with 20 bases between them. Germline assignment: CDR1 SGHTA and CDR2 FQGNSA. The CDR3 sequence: CASSGRAGENHGYTF. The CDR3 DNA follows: TGTGCCAGCAGTGGGCGGGCGGGAGAGAACCATGGCTACACCTTC.

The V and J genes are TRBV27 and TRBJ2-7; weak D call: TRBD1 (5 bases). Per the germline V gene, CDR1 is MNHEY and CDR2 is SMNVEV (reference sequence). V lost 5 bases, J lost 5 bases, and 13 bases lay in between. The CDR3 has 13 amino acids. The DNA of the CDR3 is TGTGCCAGCAGTCTGCCAGGGCGAGACGAGCAGTACTTC. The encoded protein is CASSLPGRDEQYF.

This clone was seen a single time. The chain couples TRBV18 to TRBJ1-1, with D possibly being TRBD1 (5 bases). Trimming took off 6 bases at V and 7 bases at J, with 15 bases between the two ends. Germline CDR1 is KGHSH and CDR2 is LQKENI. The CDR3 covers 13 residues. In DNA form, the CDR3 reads TGTGCCAGCTCCGTTCCAGGGCAGGATGAAGCTTTCTTT. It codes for CASSVPGQDEAFF.

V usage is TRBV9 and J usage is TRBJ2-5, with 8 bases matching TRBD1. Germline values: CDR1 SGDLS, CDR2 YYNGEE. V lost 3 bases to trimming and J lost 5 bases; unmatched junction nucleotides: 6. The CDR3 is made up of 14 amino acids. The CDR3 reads CASSAGQAKETQYF. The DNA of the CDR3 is TGTGCCAGCAGCGCGGGACAGGCGAAGGAGACCCAGTACTTC.

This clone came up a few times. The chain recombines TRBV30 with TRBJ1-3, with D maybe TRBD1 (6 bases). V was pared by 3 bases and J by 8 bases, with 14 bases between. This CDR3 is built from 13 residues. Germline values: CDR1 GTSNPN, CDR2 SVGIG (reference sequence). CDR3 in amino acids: CAWRTGWTDTIYF. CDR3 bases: TGTGCCTGGAGAACAGGGTGGACGGACACCATATATTTT.